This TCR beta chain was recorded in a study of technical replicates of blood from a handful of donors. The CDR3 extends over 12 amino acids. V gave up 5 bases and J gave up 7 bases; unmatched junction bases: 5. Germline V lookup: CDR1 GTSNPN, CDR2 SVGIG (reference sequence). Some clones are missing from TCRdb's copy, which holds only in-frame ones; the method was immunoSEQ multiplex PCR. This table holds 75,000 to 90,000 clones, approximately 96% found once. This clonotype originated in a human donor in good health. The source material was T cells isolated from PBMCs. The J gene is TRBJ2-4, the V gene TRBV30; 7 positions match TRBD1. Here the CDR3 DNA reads TGTGCCTGGTCACAGGGGTTCAACATTCAGTACTTC. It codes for CAWSQGFNIQYF.